Detailed here is one TCR beta chain. Its cognate antigen is unknown. The data stem from a study of cytomegalovirus exposure and HLA in healthy donors. Sequenced by immunoSEQ multiplex PCR; TCRdb stores in-frame clones only, minus some. Of about 160,000 clones listed, 89% were seen once; the top ten hold 4% to 5%. The CDR3 runs to 16 residues. V dropped 0 bases and J dropped 5; count of bases not matched to a gene: 6. Germline values: CDR1 SGHRS, CDR2 YFSETQ. Broader study findings: According to a later analysis, TCR clusters from the first cohort tended to co-occur in the approximately 120 validation repertoires. According to reports, the classifier identified cytomegalovirus status with high specificity and sensitivity. The study labeled 170 or so TCR beta chains cytomegalovirus-associated. Specificity for CMV antigens was confirmed in vitro for a few of the CMV-associated chains.

This TCR was sampled from a man aged 18 to 30 in good health and CMV-seropositive. J is TRBJ2-2 and V is TRBV5-1; 8 bases agree with TRBD2. Sequenced input: PBMCs. The CDR3 region has the DNA TGCGCCAGCAGCTTGGACCCGGGAGGGACAACCGGGGAGCTGTTTTTT. It translates to CASSLDPGGTTGELFF.